This T cell receptor (beta chain) was recorded in a study of molecular identifiers for immune sequencing clone quantification. This CDR3 spans 12 amino acids. The germline CDR1 and CDR2 sequences are MNHEY and SVGAGI. Trimming pared 2 bases from V and 10 bases from J, leaving 9 bases between. Ten or more counts support this clonotype. Via MiXCR, TCRdb re-called the PCR reads, giving one row per CDR3 protein. The table includes over 550,000 distinct CDR3 sequences, approximately 24% detected once. Naive CD8 T cells were sorted, and the gate applied was CD8+CD4-CCR7+CD45RA+. The chain is built from TRBV6-5 and TRBJ2-4; no clear D. The source of this sequence is a human donor in good health. Some libraries in this study had Jurkat cell RNA spiked in. The sequenced sample was naive CD8+ T cells from blood, with Jurkat cell RNA spiked in. The subset: FACS-sorted CD8+CD4-CCR7+CD45RA+ naive T cells. This CDR3 reads CASSYLTWIQYF. For the CDR3, the DNA is TGTGCCAGCAGTTACCTCACTTGGATTCAGTACTTC.